The clone carrying this T cell receptor beta chain is classed as medium-sized. Its specificity is unknown. V was clipped by 3 bases and J by 6 bases, with 12 bases between them. The germline V gene encodes CDR1 DFQATT and CDR2 SNEGSKA (reference sequence). The CDR3 loop spans 13 amino acids. The data belong to a study of Graves' ophthalmopathy and Graves' hyperthyroidism. Overall study results and limits: With a specificity of about 73% and a sensitivity of about 71%, the model predicted ophthalmopathy progression.

Scientists amplified the TCR beta CDR3 regions from RNA transcripts. The first-round RT-PCR employed HTBI primers together with the Qiagen OneStep RT-PCR kit. A multiplex PCR was then performed as the second round. TCRdb re-called the multiplex PCR reads with MiXCR, one entry per CDR3 protein. The data contain about 40,000 distinct CDR3 sequences, around 52% of them singletons. The PBMC fraction was derived from about 10 ml of fresh peripheral blood. This clonotype was sampled from an adult man with Graves' ophthalmopathy. Sample: peripheral blood. The chain employs TRBV20-1 and TRBJ2-1, with D possibly matching TRBD2 (6 bases). The CDR3 sequence: CSARPGTRNEQFF. DNA of the CDR3: TGCAGTGCTAGGCCAGGGACTCGCAATGAGCAGTTCTTC.